This TCR beta chain was retrieved from a study of cytomegalovirus exposure and HLA in healthy donors listed by TCRdb under 2017. About the full investigation: According to a later analysis, the 110 or so validation repertoires were produced on the same platform as the approximately 620 repertoires of the first cohort. Along with the roughly 670-subject first cohort, a separate validation cohort of over a hundred different subjects was used. The study was designed to test whether signatures of past pathogen exposure could be identified by cataloging public T cell receptors. High-throughput TCR immunosequencing, statistical association of individual TCRs with disease status, and machine learning were combined to predict cytomegalovirus infection status. Here is what the overall study found, with its caveats: The validation cohort had no HLA typing available for a later analysis, so co-occurrence within that cohort was assessed over all 120 or so repertoires. In vitro tests confirmed that three of the cytomegalovirus-associated TCR beta chains recognize cytomegalovirus antigens. Cytomegalovirus status was reported to be diagnosed by the classifier with high specificity and sensitivity in both the original and validation cohorts. Most TCR sequences were observed very rarely across donors, whereas some public TCRs were present in many individuals. In a later analysis, TCRs clustered in the first cohort were found to also tend to co-occur in the approximately 120 validation repertoires, with 85% to 95% of cluster scores above 0. The authors suggested that the approach could potentially be generalized to other disease states and immunological phenotypes. A total of about 150 TCR beta chains were listed by the study as associated with cytomegalovirus.

The donors were included in the validation cohort of around 120 subjects, a group kept apart from the approximately 650-subject first cohort. CDR3 length: 12 amino acids, cysteine to phenylalanine. Only the CDR3 DNA stays, 36 bases, in frame from base 1. V gives up 6 bases and J gives up 7 bases, and the segment between their germline ends measures 13 bases. Via the germline V gene (reference sequence), CDR1 is SEHNR and CDR2 FQNEAQ. Libraries were built with the immunoSEQ multiplex PCR assay. The study's own analysis went as follows. To diagnose cytomegalovirus status from the catalog of TCR beta chain sequences, a statistical classification framework was built. TCRdb holds this immuneACCESS table with in-frame rearrangements only. Some clones are missing; in checked studies, unresolved V genes explain under half, and the rest has no known cause. V and J calls and clone size are those listed in that table; D and trimming were worked out from the DNA. This sample holds about 240,000 clones; 70% to 90% were observed only once. The ten top clones hold roughly 1.2% of the sample.

As to this clone: Its antigen remains unidentified. No much larger clone exists at a distance of one base, and base qualities are not known.

The chain couples TRBV7-9 to TRBJ2-7; the D gene identity is not certain. This receptor was obtained from a young woman in good health and CMV-seropositive. Sequencing was carried out using PBMCs. CDR3 protein: CASSDMSLEQYF. The nucleotide sequence is TGTGCCAGCAGTGACATGAGCCTGGAGCAGTACTTC.